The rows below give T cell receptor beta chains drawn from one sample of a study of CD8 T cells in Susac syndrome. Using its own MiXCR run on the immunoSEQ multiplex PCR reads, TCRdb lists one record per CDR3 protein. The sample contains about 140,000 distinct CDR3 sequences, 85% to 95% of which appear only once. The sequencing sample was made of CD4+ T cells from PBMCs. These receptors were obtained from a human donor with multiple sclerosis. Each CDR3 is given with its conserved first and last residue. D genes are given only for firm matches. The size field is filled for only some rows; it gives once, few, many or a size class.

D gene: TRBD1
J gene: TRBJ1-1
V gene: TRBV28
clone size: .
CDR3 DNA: TGTGCCAGCAGACAGGACAGGGCGTACACTGAAGCTTTCTTT
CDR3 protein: CASRQDRAYTEAFF

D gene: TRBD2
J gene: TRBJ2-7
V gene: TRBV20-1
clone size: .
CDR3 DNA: TGCAGTGCTAGTGTGACTAGCGGCTACGAGCAGTACTTC
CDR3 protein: CSASVTSGYEQYF

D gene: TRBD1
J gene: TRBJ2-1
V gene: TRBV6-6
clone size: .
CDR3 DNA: TGTGCCAGCAGTTACTCGGGACAGGGGGCTCGTAATGAGCAGTTCTTC
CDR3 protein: CASSYSGQGARNEQFF

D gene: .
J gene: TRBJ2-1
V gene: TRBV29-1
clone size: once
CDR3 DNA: TGCAGCGCCACCGGAACGCCGGCAGGGCTCAATGAGCAGTTCTTC
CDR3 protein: CSATGTPAGLNEQFF

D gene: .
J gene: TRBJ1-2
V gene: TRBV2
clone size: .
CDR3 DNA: TGTGCCAGCAGTGTGTCAGGCTATGGCTACACCTTC
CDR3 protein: CASSVSGYGYTF

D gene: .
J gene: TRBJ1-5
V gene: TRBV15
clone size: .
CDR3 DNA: TGTGCCACCAGCAGAGATCTAGGGTACGGCAATCAGCCCCAGCATTTT
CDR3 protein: CATSRDLGYGNQPQHF

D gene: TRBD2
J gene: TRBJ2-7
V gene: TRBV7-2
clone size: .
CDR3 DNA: TGTGCCAGCAGCTTATTGGCGGGGGGCCAAATCGAGCAGTACTTC
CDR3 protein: CASSLLAGGQIEQYF

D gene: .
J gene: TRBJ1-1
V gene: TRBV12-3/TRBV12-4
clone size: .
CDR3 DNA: TGTGCCAGCAGTTTTATGGGCGGAATCAACACTGAAGCTTTCTTT
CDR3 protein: CASSFMGGINTEAFF

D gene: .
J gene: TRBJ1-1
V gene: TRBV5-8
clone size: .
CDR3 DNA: TGTGCCAGCAGCTTGGTAAAGGCCATGAACACTGAAGCTTTCTTT
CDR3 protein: CASSLVKAMNTEAFF

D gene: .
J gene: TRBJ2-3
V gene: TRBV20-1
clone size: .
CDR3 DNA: TGCAGTGCTACCCGCACAGATACGCAGTATTTT
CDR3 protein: CSATRTDTQYF

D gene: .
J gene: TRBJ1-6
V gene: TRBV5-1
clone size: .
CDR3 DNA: TGCGCCAGCAGCGTTGGAGGGGTAGAAAGCTCACCCCTCCACTTT
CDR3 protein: CASSVGGVESSPLHF

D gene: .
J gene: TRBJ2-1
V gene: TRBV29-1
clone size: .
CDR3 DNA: TGCAGCGTTGAAGATCAGTTCGGACAGCTAATTGAGCAGTTCTTC
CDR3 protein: CSVEDQFGQLIEQFF

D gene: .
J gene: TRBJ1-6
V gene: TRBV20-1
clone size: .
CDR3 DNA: TGCAGTGCCCCGTTACAGGGCTATAATTCACCCCTCCACTTT
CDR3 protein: CSAPLQGYNSPLHF

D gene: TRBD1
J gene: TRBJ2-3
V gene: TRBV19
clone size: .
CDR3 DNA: TGTGCCAGTAGTATAGGACAGGGAAACACAGATACGCAGTATTTT
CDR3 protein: CASSIGQGNTDTQYF

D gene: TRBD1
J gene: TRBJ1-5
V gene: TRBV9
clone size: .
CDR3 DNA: TGTGCCAGCAGCGTAGCTACAGGGGCGGATCAGCCCCAGCATTTT
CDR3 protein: CASSVATGADQPQHF

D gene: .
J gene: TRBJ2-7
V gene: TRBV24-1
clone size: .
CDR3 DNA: TGTGCCACCAGTGACGCGGAGTCCCCCTACGAGCAGTACTTC
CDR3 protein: CATSDAESPYEQYF

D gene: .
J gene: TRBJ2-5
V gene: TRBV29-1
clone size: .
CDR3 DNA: TGCAGCGTCGCAAGGGACAGGAGGGCGGGAGGGACCCAGTACTTC
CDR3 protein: CSVARDRRAGGTQYF

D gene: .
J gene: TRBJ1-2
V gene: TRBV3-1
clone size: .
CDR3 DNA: TGTGCCAGCAGCCAAGGGACAGCCGTCTATGGCTACACCTTC
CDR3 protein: CASSQGTAVYGYTF

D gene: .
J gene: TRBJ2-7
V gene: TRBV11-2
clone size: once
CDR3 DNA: TGTGCCAGCAGCTCCTCCGGGACCACCACCTACGAGCAGTACTTC
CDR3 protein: CASSSSGTTTYEQYF

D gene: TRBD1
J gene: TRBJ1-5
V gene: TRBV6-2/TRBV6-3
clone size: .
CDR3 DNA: TGTGCCAGCAGGCCGACAGGGATCGGCAATCAGCCCCAGCATTTT
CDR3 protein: CASRPTGIGNQPQHF

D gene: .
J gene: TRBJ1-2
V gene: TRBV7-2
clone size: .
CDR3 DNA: TGTGCCAGCAGCCCCTCAGTGGGGGCAGGAGGCTACACCTTC
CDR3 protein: CASSPSVGAGGYTF

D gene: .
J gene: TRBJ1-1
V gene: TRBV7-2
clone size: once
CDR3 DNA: TGTGCCAGCAGCTTGCAGCCGATTATGAACACTGAAGCTTTCTTT
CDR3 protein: CASSLQPIMNTEAFF

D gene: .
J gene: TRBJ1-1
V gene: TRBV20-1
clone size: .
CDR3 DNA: TGCAGTGCTAGGGTGGGGACTGAAGCTTTCTTT
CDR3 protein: CSARVGTEAFF

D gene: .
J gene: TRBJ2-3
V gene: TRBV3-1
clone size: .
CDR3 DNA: TGTGCCAGCAGCCAAAGCGGGAGCACAGATACGCAGTATTTT
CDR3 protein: CASSQSGSTDTQYF

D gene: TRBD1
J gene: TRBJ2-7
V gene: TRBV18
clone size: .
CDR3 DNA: TGTGCCAGCTCACCGGACGGACTGGGACAGCATGTGGGGGAGCAGTACTTC
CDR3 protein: CASSPDGLGQHVGEQYF

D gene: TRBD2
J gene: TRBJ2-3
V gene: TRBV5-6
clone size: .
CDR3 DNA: TGTGCCAGCAGCTTGGATCTGGCGGGAGGGGCAGATACGCAGTATTTT
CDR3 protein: CASSLDLAGGADTQYF

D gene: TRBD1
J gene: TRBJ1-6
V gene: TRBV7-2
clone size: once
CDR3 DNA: TGTGCCAGCAGCTTAGAGGGACAGGGTGCTTCACCCCTCCACTTT
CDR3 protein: CASSLEGQGASPLHF

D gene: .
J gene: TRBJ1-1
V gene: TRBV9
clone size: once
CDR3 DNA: TGTGCCAGCAGCATCCTTGGGGACCTGAACACTGAAGCTTTCTTT
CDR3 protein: CASSILGDLNTEAFF

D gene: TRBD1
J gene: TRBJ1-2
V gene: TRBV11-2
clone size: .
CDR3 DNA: TGTGCCAGCAGCTCGACAGGGAGGGCCAACTATGGCTACACCTTC
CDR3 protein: CASSSTGRANYGYTF

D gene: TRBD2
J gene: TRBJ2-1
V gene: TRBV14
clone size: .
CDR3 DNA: TGTGCCAGCAGCCAATCGCGGGAGGAGCAGTTCTTC
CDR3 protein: CASSQSREEQFF

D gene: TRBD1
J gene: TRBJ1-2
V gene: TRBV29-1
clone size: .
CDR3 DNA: TGCAGCGTCGGTCCGGGGGACAGGGGCTATGGCTACACCTTC
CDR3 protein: CSVGPGDRGYGYTF

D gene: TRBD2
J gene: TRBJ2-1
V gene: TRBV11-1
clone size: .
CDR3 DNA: TGTGCCAGCAGCCCAGGACTAGCGGGGGTATACAATGAGCAGTTCTTC
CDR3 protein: CASSPGLAGVYNEQFF

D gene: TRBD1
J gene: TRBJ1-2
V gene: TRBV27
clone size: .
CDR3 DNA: TGTGCCAGCGGAGGACAGGCGGGAAACTATGGCTACACCTTC
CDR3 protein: CASGGQAGNYGYTF

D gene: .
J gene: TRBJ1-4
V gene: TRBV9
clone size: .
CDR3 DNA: TGTGCCAGCAGCGCCTTACAGACGCCTGAAAAACTGTTTTTT
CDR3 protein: CASSALQTPEKLFF

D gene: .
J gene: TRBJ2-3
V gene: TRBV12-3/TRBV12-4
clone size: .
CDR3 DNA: TGTGCCAGCAGCCGCAGGGATCCAGATACGCAGTATTTT
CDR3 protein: CASSRRDPDTQYF

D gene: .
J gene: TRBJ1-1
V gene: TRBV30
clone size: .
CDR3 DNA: TGTGCCTGGAGTAGGGGACACTCGAACACTGAAGCTTTCTTT
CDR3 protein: CAWSRGHSNTEAFF

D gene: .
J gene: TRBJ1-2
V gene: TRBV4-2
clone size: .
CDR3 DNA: TGTGCCAGCAGCCAAGAGGTCGCCAGGTCCTACACCTTC
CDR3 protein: CASSQEVARSYTF

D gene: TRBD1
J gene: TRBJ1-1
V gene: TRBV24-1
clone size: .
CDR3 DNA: TGTGCCACCAGTGAGGAACAGGGGTGGACTGAAGCTTTCTTT
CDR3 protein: CATSEEQGWTEAFF

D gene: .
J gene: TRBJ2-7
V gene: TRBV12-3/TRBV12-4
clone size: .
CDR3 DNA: TGTGCCAGCAGTTTGAACGCGGGCGAGCAGTACTTC
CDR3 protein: CASSLNAGEQYF

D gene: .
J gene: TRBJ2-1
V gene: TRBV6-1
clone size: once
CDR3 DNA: TGTGCCAGCAGTGAAATACGGGAGCAGTTCTTC
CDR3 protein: CASSEIREQFF

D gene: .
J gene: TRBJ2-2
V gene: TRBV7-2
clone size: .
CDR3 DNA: TGTGCCAGCAGCTTATTTATGAACACCGGGGAGCTGTTTTTT
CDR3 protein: CASSLFMNTGELFF

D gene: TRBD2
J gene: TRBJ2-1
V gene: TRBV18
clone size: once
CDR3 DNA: TGTGCCAGCTCACCACCCTCAAGCGGGGGGGCCCACAATGAGCAGTTCTTC
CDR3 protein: CASSPPSSGGAHNEQFF

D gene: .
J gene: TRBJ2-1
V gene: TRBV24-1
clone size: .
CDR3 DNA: TGTGCCACCAGTGATCCGACCAGCCCAGGCCGTGAGCAGTTCTTC
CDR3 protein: CATSDPTSPGREQFF

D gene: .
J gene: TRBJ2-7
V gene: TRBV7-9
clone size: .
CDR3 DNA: TGTGCCAGCAGCCCCCGGGGGTTTTCGAACGAGCAGTACTTC
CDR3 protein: CASSPRGFSNEQYF

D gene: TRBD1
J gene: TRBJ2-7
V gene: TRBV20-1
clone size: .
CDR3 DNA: TGCAGTGCTAGAGAGCAGGACAGGGGTACCTACGAGCAGTACTTC
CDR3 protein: CSAREQDRGTYEQYF

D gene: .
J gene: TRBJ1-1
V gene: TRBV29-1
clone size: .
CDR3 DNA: TGCAGCGTTACACTCGTGACCCCGAACACTGAAGCTTTCTTT
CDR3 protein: CSVTLVTPNTEAFF

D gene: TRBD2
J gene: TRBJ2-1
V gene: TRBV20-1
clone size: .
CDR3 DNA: TGCAGTGCTACGCAGCGGACTAGCGGACACAATGAGCAGTTCTTC
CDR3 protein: CSATQRTSGHNEQFF